One and the same sample provided the 26 T cell receptor beta chains below, sequenced in a study of cytomegalovirus exposure and HLA in healthy donors (dated by TCRdb to the late 2010s). Libraries came from the immunoSEQ multiplex PCR assay. For the multiplex PCR, a mixture combining 60 forward primers for TCR Vbeta segments and 13 reverse primers for TCR Jbeta segments was used. The table comes from immuneACCESS by way of TCRdb, which keeps in-frame sequences with V and J called. Part of the clones is missing from these tables; in studies checked, under half for an unresolved V gene and the rest for unknown reasons. This sample has more than 90,000 clones in its table, and about two thirds of those were observed once. The ten most abundant clones make up approximately 5.8% of the sample. Sequenced: PBMCs. The receptors here all came from a boy younger than 18 in good health and CMV-seropositive.

Concerning this clone: The germline gene is not matched at one end of the junction; a read error may be the cause. CDR3: CASSDLGAANSPLNF. The CDR3 coding sequence is TGTGCCAGCAGTGACTTGGGGGCAGCTAATTCACCCCTCAACTTT. This chain uses TRBV2 with TRBJ1-6; D is possibly TRBD1 (6 bases). This CDR3 has 15 residues. Germline-derived CDR1 and CDR2 are SNHLY and FYNNEI.

J is TRBJ1-5 and V is TRBV29-1, with TRBD1 matching over 8 bases. The CDR3 has 13 residues. The J segment lost 5 bases and the V segment lost 6 bases, leaving 6 bases of the junction unmatched. Germline CDR1 and CDR2: SQVTM and ANQGSEA. CDR3 amino acids: CSVVTGVDQPQHF. The CDR3 DNA sequence: TGCAGCGTAGTGACAGGGGTGGATCAGCCCCAGCATTTT.

The chain carries TRBV19 and TRBJ1-2, with 7 bases aligning to TRBD1. CDR1 and CDR2 from the germline V gene are LNHDA and SQIVND (reference sequence). CDR3 length: 14 amino acids. V was clipped by 1 base and J by 4 bases; unmatched bases: 3. CDR3 protein: CASSIVTGAYGYTF. Written as DNA, the CDR3 is TGTGCCAGTAGTATAGTAACAGGGGCCTATGGCTACACCTTC.

This clone was picked up a small number of times. The rearrangement links TRBV19 to TRBJ2-3; a weak D match, TRBD1 (5 bases). This CDR3 region has 13 residues. The germline gives CDR1 LNHDA, CDR2 SQIVND (reference sequence). Trimming left V 6 bases short and J 1 base short, with 8 bases between. In nucleotides, the CDR3 is TGTGCCAGTAGCAGGGCAGGCACAGATACGCAGTATTTT. Its protein product is CASSRAGTDTQYF.

This chain uses TRBV7-9 with TRBJ2-7, with TRBD1 identical over 7 bases. Unmatched junction bases numbered 9, after V lost 7 bases and J lost 0 bases. Germline assignment: CDR1 SEHNR and CDR2 FQNEAQ (reference sequence). The CDR3 consists of 15 residues. This chain's CDR3 is CASKSGQADSYEQYF. CDR3 DNA sequence: TGTGCCAGCAAGAGCGGACAGGCGGACTCCTACGAGCAGTACTTC.

This chain uses TRBV5-1 with TRBJ2-1; possibly TRBD2 for D (6 bases). The CDR3 length is 16 residues. Germline values: CDR1 SGHRS, CDR2 YFSETQ. V was shortened by 4 bases and J by 0 bases, with 14 bases between the two germline ends. In nucleotides, the CDR3 is TGCGCCAGCAGCGGGGAGACTAGTTTCTCCTACAATGAGCAGTTCTTC. It specifies CASSGETSFSYNEQFF.

This rearrangement joins TRBV10-3 to TRBJ2-3, with TRBD2 matching 9 bases. Per the germline V gene, CDR1 is ENHRY and CDR2 is SYGVKD. The CDR3 sequence is 14 residues long. The V gene end was trimmed by 11 bases and the J gene end by 5 bases; junction bases not matched to a gene: 11. The DNA for the CDR3 is TGTGCCGCTCAACCGGGACTAGCAAAAGATACGCAGTATTTT. As protein: CAAQPGLAKDTQYF.

This clone has only one observation. The V and J genes are TRBV28 and TRBJ1-2; weak D call: TRBD1 (6 bases). This CDR3 is built from 14 residues. CDR1 and CDR2 from the germline V gene are MDHEN and SYDVKM. V lost 5 bases and J 6 bases, leaving 16 bases between the germline ends. The CDR3 reads CASSDLYRVHGYTF. CDR3 bases: TGTGCCAGCAGTGACCTATACAGGGTTCATGGCTACACCTTC.

This sequence joins TRBV7-9 and TRBJ2-1; 8 nucleotides agree with TRBD1. The germline CDR1 and CDR2 sequences are SEHNR and FQNEAQ (reference sequence). The CDR3 covers 12 residues. V was pared by 1 base and J by 12 bases, with 2 bases of the junction left unmatched. CDR3 region: CASSLEGTGQFF. Written as DNA, the CDR3 is TGTGCCAGCAGCTTAGAAGGGACAGGGCAGTTCTTC.

The chain couples TRBV9 to TRBJ2-5; 7 bases are a match to TRBD2. The CDR3 loop spans 17 amino acids. The J segment lost 1 base and the V segment lost 0 bases, leaving 9 bases of the junction unmatched. Germline-derived CDR1 and CDR2 are SGDLS and YYNGEE. The CDR3 loop is CASSVGWASGTQETQYF. In DNA, the CDR3 is TGTGCCAGCAGCGTAGGGTGGGCTAGCGGCACCCAAGAGACCCAGTACTTC.

The V and J genes are TRBV5-4 and TRBJ1-2; 7 bases match TRBD1. CDR3 size: 14 residues. The trim removed 3 bases at V and 6 bases at J, leaving 8 bases unmatched. Per germline, CDR1 SGHNT and CDR2 YYREEE (reference sequence). CDR3 in DNA: TGTGCCAGCAGCTCTACAGGGGACCGGCATGGCTACACCTTC. Its translation is CASSSTGDRHGYTF.

This clone has just one count. The chain employs TRBV19 and TRBJ1-2; D is possibly TRBD1 (6 bases). The CDR3 sequence is 13 residues long. V lost 10 bases, J lost 4 bases, and 16 bases lay in between. The germline gives CDR1 LNHDA, CDR2 SQIVND (reference sequence). The CDR3 DNA follows: TGTGCCACCCGACAGGCGGCAATCTATGGCTACACCTTC. Its translation is CATRQAAIYGYTF.

This clone came up a few times. This chain joins TRBV2 and TRBJ2-1; 11 bases match TRBD2. The CDR3 contains 15 residues. The trim removed 6 bases at V and 3 bases at J, leaving 4 bases unmatched. Germline loops: CDR1 SNHLY, CDR2 FYNNEI. This CDR3 is CASRELAGVYNEQFF. The CDR3 DNA follows: TGTGCCAGCAGGGAACTAGCGGGAGTCTACAATGAGCAGTTCTTC.

This chain connects TRBV4-2 to TRBJ1-2; D is perhaps TRBD1 (5 bases). V was cut by 0 bases and J by 0 bases, with 8 bases left in between. This CDR3 has 15 amino acids. In germline, CDR1 is LGHNA, CDR2 YNFKEQ. The CDR3: CASSQDAGTNYGYTF. CDR3 sequence (DNA): TGTGCCAGCAGCCAAGATGCAGGGACTAACTATGGCTACACCTTC.

The rearrangement joins TRBV6-4 to TRBJ2-3; weak D call: TRBD2 (7 bases). CDR1 is MRHNA and CDR2 is SNTAGT in the germline V gene. Trimming took off 3 bases at V and 1 base at J, with 11 bases between the two ends. The CDR3 has 15 amino acids. The CDR3 DNA reads TGTGCCAGCAGTGAAGGCGGGGGCCGCACAGATACGCAGTATTTT. Translation: CASSEGGGRTDTQYF.

The rearrangement links TRBV6-1 to TRBJ1-2; D gene uncertain. The V gene lost 1 base and the J gene lost 5 bases, with 11 bases spanning the gap. The CDR3 runs to 14 residues. Germline V lookup: CDR1 MNHNS, CDR2 SASEGT. CDR3 nucleotide sequence: TGTGCCAGCAGTGAAGGTGAGGAATATTATGGCTACACCTTC. The encoded protein is CASSEGEEYYGYTF.

The sample holds one count of this clone. The V and J genes are TRBV30 and TRBJ2-3; D remains unclear. Trimming took off 4 bases at V and 0 bases at J, with 5 bases between the two ends. The CDR3 runs to 12 residues. Per the germline V gene, CDR1 is GTSNPN and CDR2 is SVGIG (reference sequence). CDR3 in amino acids: CAWTSSTDTQYF. Here the CDR3 DNA reads TGTGCCTGGACCTCTAGCACAGATACGCAGTATTTT.

The gene calls are TRBV2 and TRBJ2-3; a possible D gene is TRBD1 (6 bases). This CDR3 region has 14 residues. The V gene lost 4 bases and the J gene lost 4 bases, with 12 bases spanning the gap. Germline lookup yields CDR1 SNHLY and CDR2 FYNNEI. CDR3 region: CASSGDRLPDTQYF. The CDR3 DNA follows: TGTGCCAGCAGTGGAGACAGGTTGCCAGATACGCAGTATTTT.

The chain is built from TRBV5-1 and TRBJ2-2; the match to TRBD2 covers 9 bases. CDR3 length: 16 amino acids. Germline V gene lookup returns CDR1 SGHRS and CDR2 YFSETQ. Trimming cost V 3 bases and J 4 bases; bases outside gene matches: 7. The chain's CDR3 is CASSSLAGAGTGELFF. In DNA form, the CDR3 reads TGCGCCAGCAGCTCTTTAGCGGGAGCGGGCACCGGGGAGCTGTTTTTT.

This clone was seen a handful of times. V gene TRBV5-6 combines with J gene TRBJ1-5; TRBD1 matches 9 bases. The CDR3 runs to 14 residues. Germline loops: CDR1 SGHDT, CDR2 YYEEEE. Unmatched junction bases numbered 3, after V lost 1 base and J lost 7 bases. The CDR3 DNA reads as TGTGCCAGCAGCTTGTGGGACAGGGCACAGCCCCAGCATTTT. Its translation: CASSLWDRAQPQHF.

The chain combines TRBV4-2 with TRBJ2-2, with 9 bases that match TRBD2. J gave up 4 bases and V 1 base, and 7 bases lay outside the gene matches. Per germline, CDR1 LGHNA and CDR2 YNFKEQ. The CDR3 extends over 17 amino acids. The CDR3 is CASSQGQAGGRTGELFF. The CDR3 DNA sequence: TGTGCCAGCAGCCAAGGGCAAGCGGGAGGTCGCACCGGGGAGCTGTTTTTT.

This chain links TRBV19 with TRBJ2-7; D may be TRBD1 (5 bases). Germline values: CDR1 LNHDA, CDR2 SQIVND (reference sequence). The length of the CDR3 is 11 residues. CDR3 sequence: CATSAGREQYF. As DNA, the CDR3 is TGTGCGACCTCGGCAGGGCGCGAGCAGTACTTC.

This clone was counted a single time. The chain recombines TRBV5-1 with TRBJ1-4; a weak D match, TRBD1 (5 bases). The germline V and J ends were trimmed by 3 bases and 9 bases, with 15 bases remaining between them. The CDR3 is made up of 14 amino acids. Germline V lookup: CDR1 SGHRS, CDR2 YFSETQ. CDR3 DNA: TGCGCCAGCAGCTCCATGACAGAGAATCAAAAACTGTTTTTT. Translated, it gives CASSSMTENQKLFF.

This chain links TRBV10-1 with TRBJ2-1; 14 bases map to TRBD2. Germline V CDR1 and CDR2: WNHNN, SYGVQD (reference sequence). With V trimmed by 0 bases and J by 7 bases, 2 bases remained unmatched. This CDR3 is 16 amino acids long. The CDR3, as DNA: TGCGCCAGCAGTGAGTCGACTAGCGGGGGGGCGAATGAGCAGTTCTTC. Translating it yields CASSESTSGGANEQFF.

V usage is TRBV14 and J usage is TRBJ2-3, with D perhaps matching TRBD2 (6 bases). Trimming pared 4 bases from V and 9 bases from J, leaving 11 bases between. This CDR3 region has 12 residues. CDR1 is SGHDN and CDR2 is FVKESK in the germline V gene. This CDR3 reads CASSPRGRTQYF. CDR3 in DNA: TGTGCCAGCAGCCCCCGGGGGAGGACGCAGTATTTT.

This clone was seen a few times. V gene TRBV6-5 combines with J gene TRBJ1-5; perhaps TRBD1 as D (6 bases). Between the trimmed V and J ends, which lost 4 bases and 4 bases, there was a span of 17 bases. This CDR3 region has 16 residues. CDR1 MNHEY and CDR2 SVGAGI come from the germline V gene. The CDR3 DNA is TGTGCCAGCAGTTCACTCGCTGGACAGAAAAATCAGCCCCAGCATTTT. Its protein is CASSSLAGQKNQPQHF.